This T cell receptor (beta chain) came from a study of T-cell memory formation after mild COVID-19. The germline CDR1 and CDR2 sequences are MNHNY and SVGAGI (reference sequence). The CDR3 runs 14 residues. The V and J ends lost 2 bases and 5 bases respectively, with 7 bases between them. This clonotype was counted a few times. A 5'RACE reaction primed in the constant segment made cDNA libraries of TCR alpha and TCR beta, and these carried sample barcodes and UMIs. A single record per CDR3 protein comes from TCRdb applying MiXCR to the 5' RACE reads. Of 45,000 or so distinct CDR3 sequences in the sample, over 6.5% were seen once.

Sequenced material: PBMCs or a T cell subset sorted from them (not recorded which). The receptor comes from an adult who had mild COVID-19 (a few samples of this study predate the infection). Cell type and time point are not known. V gene TRBV6-6 combines with J gene TRBJ1-6; D unclear. CDR3 in amino acids: CASSYQTDNSPLHF. The CDR3 bases are TGTGCCAGCAGTTACCAGACGGATAATTCACCCCTCCACTTT.